This passage covers 22 T cell receptor beta chains from one sample sequenced in a study of shared clonotypes between healthy human individuals. Measured with immunoSEQ multiplex PCR; TCRdb has only the in-frame clones, and not every one. The sample lists around 2.5 million clones; 93% were seen once. Sequenced material: naive CD4+ T cells from PBMCs. As to subset: CD45RA+ positively selected. Every receptor here comes from a young man in good health. Some clones in this sample may be carry-over from other donors' samples.

V usage is TRBV18 and J usage is TRBJ2-2; 8 bases line up with TRBD2. CDR1 KGHSH and CDR2 LQKENI come from the germline V gene. The CDR3 has 15 residues. The ends lost 3 bases at V and 4 bases at J; junction bases unmatched: 4. As DNA, the CDR3 is TGTGCCAGCTCACCCGGTAGCGGGACCACCGGGGAGCTGTTTTTT. Protein sequence: CASSPGSGTTGELFF.

The rearrangement uses TRBV6-5 and TRBJ1-4; unclear D gene. V was pared by 3 bases and J by 6 bases, with 14 bases between. Per germline, CDR1 MNHEY and CDR2 SVGAGI. The CDR3 covers 15 residues. The CDR3 reads CASSYTPGGDEKLFF. CDR3 DNA sequence: TGTGCCAGCAGTTATACCCCCGGAGGTGATGAAAAACTGTTTTTT.

The V and J genes are TRBV6-1 and TRBJ1-2; D is possibly TRBD1 (6 bases). Germline V gives CDR1 MNHNS, CDR2 SASEGT. The CDR3 extends over 15 amino acids. The germline V and J ends were trimmed by 3 bases and 5 bases, with 16 bases remaining between them. The CDR3 reads CASSEDSTTPYGYTF. CDR3 nucleotides: TGTGCCAGCAGTGAGGACAGCACAACTCCGTATGGCTACACCTTC.

The rearrangement uses TRBV5-1 and TRBJ1-2, with TRBD1 identical over 9 bases. V dropped 2 bases and J dropped 6; count of bases not matched to a gene: 5. The CDR3 contains 14 residues. Germline CDR1 reads SGHRS; CDR2 reads YFSETQ. The CDR3 DNA follows: TGCGCCAGCAGCTTTACAGGGGGCGCGGATGGCTACACCTTC. It yields the protein CASSFTGGADGYTF. The full variable domain, its missing parts supplied by reference TRBV5-1 and TRBJ1-2, is KAGVTQTPRYLIKTRGQQVTLSCSPISGHRSVSWYQQTPGQGLQFLFEYFSETQRNKGNFPGRFSGRQFSNSRSEMNVSTLELGDSALYLCASSFTGGADGYTFGSGTRLTVV.

The chain recombines TRBV28 with TRBJ1-2, with 8 bases aligning to TRBD1. Germline values: CDR1 MDHEN, CDR2 SYDVKM. The J segment lost 8 bases and the V segment lost 2 bases, leaving 4 bases of the junction unmatched. The CDR3 is 13 amino acids. CDR3 amino acids: CASSLMPGGGYTF. Written as DNA, the CDR3 is TGTGCCAGCAGTTTAATGCCAGGGGGCGGCTACACCTTC.

The rearrangement uses TRBV27 and TRBJ1-2; 7 bases agree with TRBD1. Germline V lookup: CDR1 MNHEY, CDR2 SMNVEV (reference sequence). CDR3 size: 13 residues. V lost 5 bases and J lost 8; bases outside the gene matches: 8. CDR3 DNA sequence: TGTGCCAGCAGTCCGACAGGGTTCGGCGGCTACACCTTC. Translation: CASSPTGFGGYTF.

The chain has TRBV7-2 and TRBJ2-5, with a possible D match to TRBD1 (6 bases). Looked up from germline, CDR1 is SGHTA and CDR2 is FQGNSA. V was pared by 4 bases and J by 4 bases, with 19 bases between. This CDR3 region has 16 residues. The CDR3 DNA reads as TGTGCCAGCAGCTCCATCTGGGGGCGCCGGGTAGAGACCCAGTACTTC. This encodes CASSSIWGRRVETQYF.

V gene TRBV28 combines with J gene TRBJ1-1, with D possibly being TRBD1 (5 bases). V was shortened by 4 bases and J by 3 bases, with 18 bases between the two germline ends. CDR1 MDHEN and CDR2 SYDVKM come from the germline V gene. CDR3 length: 16 amino acids. The CDR3 DNA is TGTGCCAGCAGTTCCCCCCTGGGCAGGGCGTACACTGAAGCTTTCTTT. Its translation: CASSSPLGRAYTEAFF.

Concerning this clone: Other nucleotide sequences from this sample produce the same CDR3. V is TRBV2 and J is TRBJ2-5; tentatively, D is TRBD1 (6 bases). Trimming took off 7 bases at V and 5 bases at J, with 8 bases between the two ends. CDR1 is SNHLY and CDR2 is FYNNEI in the germline V gene. The CDR3 length is 11 residues. CDR3 bases: TGTGCCAGCAAGGGGGAGGAGACCCAGTACTTC. This sequence encodes CASKGEETQYF.

For the CDR3, the DNA is TGCGCCAGCAGCCAGCGGGAAACGATCACAGATACGCAGTATTTT. Translated: CASSQRETITDTQYF. The V gene is TRBV4-3, the J gene TRBJ2-3; D may be TRBD2 (6 bases). V was clipped by 3 bases and J by 2 bases, with 12 bases between them. Germline lookup yields CDR1 LGHNA and CDR2 YSLEER. CDR3 length equals 15 residues.

The CDR3 sequence is CASSRWGAEQYF. The CDR3 coding sequence is TGCGCCAGCAGCCGCTGGGGGGCCGAGCAGTACTTC. J is TRBJ2-7 and V is TRBV4-1; D may match TRBD1 or TRBD2 (6 bases each). Germline V gene sequence: CDR1 MGHRA, CDR2 YSYEKL. Trimming took off 4 bases at V and 6 bases at J, with 10 bases between the two ends. The CDR3 sequence is 12 residues long.

The chain links TRBV6-1 to TRBJ1-2; D is unresolved. Germline V gene data show CDR1 as MNHNS and CDR2 as SASEGT. The ends were cut back, 8 bases at V and 4 bases at J, with 17 bases in the middle. The CDR3 has 14 amino acids. DNA for the CDR3: TGTGCCAGCTCCCCGGGGTCAGTGGGCTATGGCTACACCTTC. Protein: CASSPGSVGYGYTF.

The V call is TRBV19, the J call TRBJ2-5; 9 positions agree with TRBD1. Looked up from germline, CDR1 is LNHDA and CDR2 is SQIVND (reference sequence). Losses at the gene ends were 3 bases for V and 5 bases for J; bases not matched to a gene: 10. The CDR3 is made up of 16 amino acids. CDR3: CASSISNRGLGETQYF. The DNA for the CDR3 is TGTGCCAGTAGTATCTCGAACAGGGGGCTTGGGGAGACCCAGTACTTC.

The V and J genes are TRBV27 and TRBJ2-7; TRBD2 agrees at 7 bases. CDR1 is MNHEY and CDR2 is SMNVEV in the germline V gene (reference sequence). Trimming cost V 3 bases and J 0 bases; bases outside gene matches: 2. The CDR3 has 14 residues. The CDR3 region has the DNA TGTGCCAGCAGTTTGAAGCGGGACTCCTACGAGCAGTACTTC. It codes for CASSLKRDSYEQYF.

The chain is built from TRBV9 and TRBJ2-1; D perhaps matches TRBD1 (6 bases). V lost 0 bases and J lost 8, with 18 bases in between. This CDR3 is 16 amino acids long. Germline CDR1 SGDLS, CDR2 YYNGEE. The DNA for the CDR3 is TGTGCCAGCAGCGTAGGGGGGAGCCAGACAGGTGATGAGCAGTTCTTC. It translates to CASSVGGSQTGDEQFF.

The chain is built from TRBV4-2 and TRBJ2-5; TRBD2 matches 8 bases. After removal of 4 bases from V and 5 bases from J, the junction contained 9 bases not matched to a gene. Germline lookup yields CDR1 LGHNA and CDR2 YNFKEQ. The CDR3 has 15 residues. In DNA, the CDR3 is TGTGCCAGCAGCCCAACTAGCGGATCCGGGGAGACCCAGTACTTC. Translated: CASSPTSGSGETQYF.

The V gene is TRBV19, the J gene TRBJ2-3; 13 nucleotides line up with TRBD2. The germline V gene has CDR1 LNHDA and CDR2 SQIVND (reference sequence). The CDR3 extends over 16 amino acids. Trimming removed 8 bases from V and 2 bases from J; junction bases left unmatched: 7. The CDR3 sequence is CASRRTSGGFTDTQYF. The CDR3, as DNA: TGTGCCAGTCGAAGGACTAGCGGGGGATTCACAGATACGCAGTATTTT.

As to this clone: Within the sample, other DNA sequences also encode this same CDR3. The gene calls are TRBV6-5 and TRBJ2-7; TRBD1 matches at 11 bases. Germline-derived CDR1 and CDR2 are MNHEY and SVGAGI. With 2 bases clipped from V and 2 bases from J, the junction kept 2 bases outside the gene matches. The CDR3 covers 15 residues. The CDR3: CASSYGTGGPYEQYF. For the CDR3, the DNA is TGTGCCAGCAGTTACGGGACAGGGGGACCCTACGAGCAGTACTTC.

There are a few counts of this clone. At one boundary the junction diverges from the germline segment, which might be a read error. The CDR3, as DNA: TGCAGTGCTAGAGATCAACTCGGCTCCACCTTC. Translating it yields CSARDQLGSTF. The rearrangement links TRBV20-1 to TRBJ1-2; no reliable D call. This CDR3 has 11 residues. The germline gives CDR1 DFQATT, CDR2 SNEGSKA (reference sequence).

V gene TRBV6-1 combines with J gene TRBJ1-3; no firm D call. The V gene lost 11 bases and the J gene lost 1 base, with 9 bases spanning the gap. The CDR3 sequence is 12 residues long. CDR1 is MNHNS and CDR2 is SASEGT in the germline V gene. The CDR3 loop reads CAVTDSGNTIYF. CDR3 DNA sequence: TGTGCCGTAACAGATTCTGGAAACACCATATATTTT.

CDR3: CASSFSLADTDTQYF. In nucleotides, the CDR3 is TGTGCCAGCAGCTTCTCCCTAGCGGACACAGATACGCAGTATTTT. The V and J genes are TRBV11-2 and TRBJ2-3; 7 bases agree with TRBD2. From germline, CDR1 is SGHAT and CDR2 FQNNGV. The J segment lost 2 bases and the V segment lost 3 bases, leaving 5 bases of the junction unmatched. The CDR3 sequence is 15 residues long.

The chain recombines TRBV4-1 with TRBJ1-2; D is unresolved. CDR1 is MGHRA and CDR2 is YSYEKL in the germline V gene. V lost 4 bases to trimming and J lost 8 bases, with 14 bases between them. This CDR3 is 13 amino acids long. CDR3 region: CASSPQQSGGYTF. The CDR3 DNA sequence: TGCGCCAGCAGCCCCCAGCAATCGGGAGGCTACACCTTC.